The 14 T cell receptor beta chains listed next were all sequenced from one sample in a study of blood T cell repertoires in acute mononucleosis. Measured with immunoSEQ multiplex PCR; TCRdb has only the in-frame clones, and not every one. The data hold about 7,200 clones, with about 25% observed a single time. Stated time point: acute infectious mononucleosis, at clinical presentation within 2 weeks of symptom onset (visit 1). This specimen consisted of EBV YVL epitope tetramer+ CD8+ T cells sorted from PBMCs, obtained during acute infectious mononucleosis. Specified subset: CD8 T cells binding a tetramer with EBV BRLF1 109-117 peptide (YVL-BR). These receptors were obtained from a woman in her late teens or twenties with infectious mononucleosis caused by EBV.

This clone was picked up many times. The CDR3 sequence: CASSPPGSHGYTF. The CDR3 DNA reads TGTGCCAGCAGTCCCCCCGGGTCCCATGGCTACACCTTC. The chain joins TRBV6-5 to TRBJ1-2; D is unresolved. The CDR3 length is 13 residues. The V end lost 5 bases, the J end lost 6 bases, and 13 bases lay between the germline ends. Germline V gene lookup returns CDR1 MNHEY and CDR2 SVGAGI.

This clone showed up just a few times. The junction departs from the called germline gene at one end, perhaps through a read error. V usage is TRBV7-3 and J usage is TRBJ1-1, with TRBD1 matching over 10 bases. CDR3 length: 15 residues. Germline CDR1 SGHTA, CDR2 FQGTGA. The CDR3, as DNA: TGCGCCAGCAGCCACGGACAGGGGGAGAACACTGAAGCTTTCTTT. Translating gives CASSHGQGENTEAFF.

This clone was seen a few times. The genes are TRBV27 and TRBJ2-7; 7 bases fit TRBD1. From germline, CDR1 is MNHEY and CDR2 SMNVEV (reference sequence). This CDR3 has 14 residues. Germline trimming cut 6 bases from V and 7 bases from J; bases unmatched to any gene: 12. In DNA form, the CDR3 reads TGTGCCAGCAGCCCGGCAGGGGGATTGAGGGAGCAGTACTTC. As protein: CASSPAGGLREQYF.

About this clone: A far larger clone is one nucleotide away, so this likely arose from a read error. This sample also contains other DNA sequences that code for the same CDR3. The chain links TRBV5-4 to TRBJ2-7; D may be TRBD2 (5 bases). Germline CDR1 reads SGHNT; CDR2 reads YYREEE (reference sequence). There are 15 residues in the CDR3. CDR3 protein: CASSLEDVGPYEQYF. The CDR3 DNA is TGCGCCAGCAGCTTGGAGGATGTAGGGCCCTACGAGCAGTACTTC.

This chain uses TRBV11-2 with TRBJ1-4; D is perhaps TRBD1 (6 bases). V dropped 5 bases and J dropped 7 bases, with 17 bases sitting between them. The CDR3 is 15 amino acids. Germline CDR1 reads SGHAT; CDR2 reads FQNNGV. CDR3 protein: CASSLGQLWGEKLFF. The CDR3 DNA sequence: TGTGCCAGCAGCCTCGGACAGCTCTGGGGTGAAAAACTGTTTTTT.

On this clone: The likely explanation is a read error, given a far larger clone one base away. Distinct nucleotide sequences in the sample also encode this CDR3. This sequence joins TRBV30 and TRBJ2-1, with D possibly matching TRBD1 (5 bases). The CDR3 is made up of 15 amino acids. Germline V gene lookup returns CDR1 GTSNPN and CDR2 SVGIG (reference sequence). V was trimmed by 3 bases and J by 8 bases, leaving 20 bases between them. The CDR3 loop is CAWSRPGLQGDEQFF. DNA of the CDR3: TGTGCCTGGAGCCGCCCGGGTCTCCAAGGGGATGAGCAGTTCTTC.

In regard to this clone: A much more abundant neighbour one base away suggests this may be a read error. The chain recombines TRBV7-3 with TRBJ1-1; no definite D call. This CDR3 is 15 amino acids long. The V end was cut by 5 bases, the J end by 1 base, with 14 bases between. Germline V gene data show CDR1 as SGHTA and CDR2 as FQGTGA. Written as DNA, the CDR3 is TGTGCCAGCAGCCAAGCCCTCTCCGCGAACACTGAAGCTTTCTTT. This translates into CASSQALSANTEAFF. Full variable domain (rest looked up from reference TRBV7-3 and TRBJ1-1): GAGVSQTPSNKVTEKGKYVELRCDPISGHTALYWYRQSLGQGPEFLIYFQGTGAADDSGLPNDRFFAVRPEGSVSTLKIQRTERGDSAVYLCASSQALSANTEAFFGQGTRLTVV.

This clone appeared a few times. The rearrangement uses TRBV28 and TRBJ2-3, with 12 positions matching TRBD2. The CDR3 spans 15 residues. Germline loops: CDR1 MDHEN, CDR2 SYDVKM. Germline trimming cut 5 bases from V and 6 bases from J; bases unmatched to any gene: 6. This CDR3 is CASSQTSGSGDTQYF. In DNA, the CDR3 is TGTGCCAGCAGTCAGACTAGCGGGAGTGGGGATACGCAGTATTTT.

The table lists this clone with many counts. This chain uses TRBV7-9 with TRBJ1-1, with TRBD1 matching over 7 bases. In germline, CDR1 is SEHNR, CDR2 FQNEAQ (reference sequence). The CDR3 has 15 residues. V was pared by 5 bases and J by 4 bases, with 10 bases of the junction left unmatched. The CDR3 nucleotides are TGTGCCAGCAGCCCGACGACAGGGTCCGCCACTGAAGCTTTCTTT. Its translation: CASSPTTGSATEAFF. The entire variable domain, with the rest obtained from reference TRBV7-9 and TRBJ1-1, is as follows: DTGVSQNPRHKITKRGQNVTFRCDPISEHNRLYWYRQTLGQGPEFLTYFQNEAQLEKSRLLSDRFSAERPKGSFSTLEIQRTEQGDSAMYLCASSPTTGSATEAFFGQGTRLTVV.

This clone was counted between two and nine times. A far larger clone is only one base removed, so a read error is likely. J is TRBJ2-7 and V is TRBV27, with D possibly being TRBD1 (6 bases). The CDR3 consists of 16 residues. Germline values: CDR1 MNHEY, CDR2 SMNVEV (reference sequence). Written as DNA, the CDR3 is TGTGCCAGCAGTACACTTCAGGGGTTTCCCTCCTACGAGCAGTGCTTC. This gives the protein CASSTLQGFPSYEQCF.

This clone appeared a few times. This chain connects TRBV19 to TRBJ1-2; no clear D. The CDR3 consists of 14 residues. CDR1 and CDR2 from the germline V gene are LNHDA and SQIVND (reference sequence). V shed 9 bases and J shed 2 bases, with 16 bases lying between them. The CDR3 region is CASSDTGLNYGYTF. CDR3 bases: TGTGCCAGCAGTGATACCGGGCTAAACTATGGCTACACCTTC.

On this clone itself: A far larger clone differs by one base, so this is likely a read error. The chain recombines TRBV11-2 with TRBJ2-1; either TRBD1 or TRBD2 may fit D (6 bases each). V shed 6 bases and J shed 10 bases, with 22 bases lying between them. Germline V gene sequence: CDR1 SGHAT, CDR2 FQNNGV. The CDR3 sequence is 15 residues long. The CDR3 sequence: CASRNYREAAGEQFF. CDR3 bases: TGTGCCAGCAGGAATTACAGGGAGGCCGCTGGAGAGCAGTTCTTC.

This chain connects TRBV27 to TRBJ2-5, with 14 bases identical to TRBD2. The germline gives CDR1 MNHEY, CDR2 SMNVEV (reference sequence). The V and J ends lost 5 bases and 6 bases, in that order; junction bases with no gene match: 14. The CDR3 extends over 18 amino acids. The CDR3 region has the DNA TGTGCCAGCAGTCCTTTTGCGAGACTAGCGGGAGGGTTGAAGACCCAGTACTTC. It specifies CASSPFARLAGGLKTQYF.

This clone came up a few times. With a far larger clone one base away, a read error is the likely cause. This sequence joins TRBV27 and TRBJ2-1; D remains ambiguous. This CDR3 spans 11 amino acids. CDR1 is MNHEY and CDR2 is SMNVEV in the germline V gene (reference sequence). The CDR3 spells CACSNYNEQFF. The CDR3 region has the DNA TGTGCCTGCAGTAATTACAATGAGCAGTTCTTC.